This is a list of T cell receptor beta chains from one sample in a study of OX40 agonist ivuxolimab in advanced cancers. Assay: immunoSEQ multiplex PCR; the TCRdb copy retains only in-frame clones and omits some. The repertoire holds over 50,000 clones, with around 88% as singletons. The sequencing used CD4+ or CD8+ T cells sorted from blood, collected in a trial of the OX40 agonist ivuxolimab. Receptor source: an adult with an advanced solid tumor such as melanoma, head and neck, liver or kidney cancer. Both conserved end residues are part of each CDR3. The D gene is left open where the match is weak. The size entry is marked missing in some rows and otherwise reads once, few, many or a size class.

abundance,d_gene,v_gene,j_gene,CDR3nt,CDR3aa
-,TRBD2,TRBV6-5,TRBJ2-3,TGTGCCAGCAGTTATCGGACTAGCGGCACAGATACGCAGTATTTT,CASSYRTSGTDTQYF
-,-,TRBV28,TRBJ2-3,TGTGCCAGCATCCCCGACAGTGCTAGCACAGATACGCAGTATTTT,CASIPDSASTDTQYF
few,-,TRBV28,TRBJ1-5,TGTGCCACCACGTGGGTTAAGGGGCCCCAGCATTTT,CATTWVKGPQHF
-,-,TRBV11-1,TRBJ1-6,TGTGCCAGCAGCCTCCACGGAGGGGGTATCGGGGCCCTCCACTTT,CASSLHGGGIGALHF
-,-,TRBV15,TRBJ2-1,TGTGCCACCAGCAGAGATCTTCTTAGGTTGGGGGGCTCCAATGAGCAGTTCTTC,CATSRDLLRLGGSNEQFF
-,-,TRBV29-1,TRBJ1-2,TGCAGCGTTATCGCCCGGACCCCTGGCTACACCTTC,CSVIARTPGYTF
-,TRBD1,TRBV19,TRBJ2-5,TGTGCCAGTAGTATGAAGACCACTCTCGGGGGGACAGGGTGGGAGACCCAGTACTTC,CASSMKTTLGGTGWETQYF
-,-,TRBV5-6,TRBJ2-7,TGTGCCAGCAGCTTGACTAACTACGAGCAGTACTTC,CASSLTNYEQYF
-,-,TRBV9,TRBJ2-3,TGTGCCAGCAGCGTCGGAGGGCCAGCAGATACGCAGTATTTT,CASSVGGPADTQYF
-,-,TRBV30,TRBJ2-2,TGTGCCTGGAAGAATACGGCCTGGACCGGGGAGCTGTTTTTT,CAWKNTAWTGELFF
-,-,TRBV19,TRBJ1-1,TGTGCCAGTAGCCCCCTAGGGGGGGGGAACACTGAAGCTTTCTTT,CASSPLGGGNTEAFF
-,TRBD1,TRBV28,TRBJ2-3,TGTGCCAGCAGCCGAAGGACAGGGAGCACAGATACGCAGTATTTT,CASSRRTGSTDTQYF
-,TRBD1,TRBV7-2,TRBJ2-2,TGTGCCAGCAGCTCCCGGGACAGGGGTCTAACGAACACCGGGGAGCTGTTTTTT,CASSSRDRGLTNTGELFF
-,TRBD1,TRBV7-2,TRBJ1-1,TGTGCCAGCAGCCCGTTCAGTAGGGGGCAGACTGAAGCTTTCTTT,CASSPFSRGQTEAFF
-,TRBD1,TRBV5-1,TRBJ2-7,TGCGCCAGCAGCGCAGGGACAGGGGGCGGCTACGAGCAGTACTTC,CASSAGTGGGYEQYF
-,-,TRBV9,TRBJ1-2,TGTGCCAGCAGCGCCGTCGGGGGGCGCGGGGGCTATGGCTACACCTTC,CASSAVGGRGGYGYTF
few,-,TRBV6-5,TRBJ1-3,TGTGCCAGCAGTTACGCGACAGCTAACTCTGGAAACACCATATATTTT,CASSYATANSGNTIYF
-,-,TRBV19,TRBJ2-2,TGTGCCAGTAGTATAGGACCGGGAATCCTTACCGGGGAGCTGTTTTTT,CASSIGPGILTGELFF
-,-,TRBV6-1,TRBJ2-6,TGTGCCAGCAGTGTGGCCCTTTCCCTTCTTGGGGCCAACGTCCTGACTTTC,CASSVALSLLGANVLTF
few,-,TRBV29-1,TRBJ2-1,TGCAGCGCGCTACAGGGAAGATTTTACAATGAGCAGTTCTTC,CSALQGRFYNEQFF
-,TRBD2,TRBV7-2,TRBJ2-1,TGTGCCAGCAGCTTAGAACTAGCGGGGAGGGTGCAGTTCTTC,CASSLELAGRVQFF
once,-,TRBV4-3,TRBJ2-1,TGCGCCAGCAGCCTTCAGGGACTGCCCGACAATGAGCAGTTCTTC,CASSLQGLPDNEQFF
-,-,TRBV9,TRBJ2-2,TGTGCCAGCAGCGTGGAGACTCGGACCGGGGAGCTGTTTTTT,CASSVETRTGELFF
-,-,TRBV18,TRBJ2-6,TGTGCCAGCTCACCGGAGGCAGGCCACTCTGGGGCCAACGTCCTGACTTTC,CASSPEAGHSGANVLTF
-,TRBD1,TRBV7-9,TRBJ2-2,TGTGCCAGCAGCTTCTGGACAGGGGGCGTCGGGGAGCTGTTTTTT,CASSFWTGGVGELFF
-,TRBD2,TRBV2,TRBJ2-7,TGTGCCAGCAACCCGGGAGCGGGAGGGGGGAGCAACGAGCAGTACTTC,CASNPGAGGGSNEQYF
-,-,TRBV5-1,TRBJ2-2,TGCGCCAGCAGCTTTACCAGCGGGCCCACCGGGGAGCTGTTTTTT,CASSFTSGPTGELFF